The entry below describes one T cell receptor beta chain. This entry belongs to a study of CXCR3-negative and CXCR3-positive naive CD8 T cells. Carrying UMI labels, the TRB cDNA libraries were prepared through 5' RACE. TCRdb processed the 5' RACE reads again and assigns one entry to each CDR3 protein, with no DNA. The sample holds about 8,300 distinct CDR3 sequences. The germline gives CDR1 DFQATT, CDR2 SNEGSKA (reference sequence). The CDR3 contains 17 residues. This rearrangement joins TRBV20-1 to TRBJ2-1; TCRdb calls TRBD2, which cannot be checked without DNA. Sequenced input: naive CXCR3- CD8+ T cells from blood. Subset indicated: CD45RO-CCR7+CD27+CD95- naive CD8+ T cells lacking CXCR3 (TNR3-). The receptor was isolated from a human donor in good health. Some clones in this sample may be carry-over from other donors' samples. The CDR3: CSARVRASTGPYNEQFF.